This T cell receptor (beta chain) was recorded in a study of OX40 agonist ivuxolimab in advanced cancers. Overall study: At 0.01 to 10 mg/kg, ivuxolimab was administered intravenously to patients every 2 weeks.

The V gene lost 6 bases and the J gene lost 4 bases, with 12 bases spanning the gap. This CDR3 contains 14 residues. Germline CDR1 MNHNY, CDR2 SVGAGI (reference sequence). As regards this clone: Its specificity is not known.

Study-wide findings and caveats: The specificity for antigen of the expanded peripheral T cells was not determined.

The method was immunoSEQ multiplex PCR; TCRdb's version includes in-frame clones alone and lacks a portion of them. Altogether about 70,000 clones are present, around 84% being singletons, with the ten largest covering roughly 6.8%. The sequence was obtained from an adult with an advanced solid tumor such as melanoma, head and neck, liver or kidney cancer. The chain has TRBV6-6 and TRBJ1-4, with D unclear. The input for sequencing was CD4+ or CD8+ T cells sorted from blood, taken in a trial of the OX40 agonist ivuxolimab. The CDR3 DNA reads TGTGCCAGCAGAGTAGAAGGGATTAATGAAAAACTGTTTTTT. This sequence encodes CASRVEGINEKLFF.